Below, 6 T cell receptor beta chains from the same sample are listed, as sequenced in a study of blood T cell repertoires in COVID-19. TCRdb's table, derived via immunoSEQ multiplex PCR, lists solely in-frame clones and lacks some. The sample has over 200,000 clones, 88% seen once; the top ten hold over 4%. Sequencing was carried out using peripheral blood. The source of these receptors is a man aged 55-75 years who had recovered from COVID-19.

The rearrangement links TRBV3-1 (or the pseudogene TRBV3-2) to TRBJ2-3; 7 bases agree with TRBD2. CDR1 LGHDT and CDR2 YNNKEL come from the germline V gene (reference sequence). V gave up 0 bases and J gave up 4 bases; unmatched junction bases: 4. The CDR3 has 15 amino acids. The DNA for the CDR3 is TGTGCCAGCAGCCAAGATGCGGGACTATCAGATACGCAGTATTTT. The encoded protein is CASSQDAGLSDTQYF.

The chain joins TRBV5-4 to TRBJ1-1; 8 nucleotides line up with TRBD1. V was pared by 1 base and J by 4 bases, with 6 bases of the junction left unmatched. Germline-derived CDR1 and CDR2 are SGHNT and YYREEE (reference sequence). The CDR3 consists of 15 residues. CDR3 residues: CASSLPAGGSTEAFF. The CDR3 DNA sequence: TGTGCCAGCAGCTTGCCGGCAGGGGGCAGCACTGAAGCTTTCTTT.

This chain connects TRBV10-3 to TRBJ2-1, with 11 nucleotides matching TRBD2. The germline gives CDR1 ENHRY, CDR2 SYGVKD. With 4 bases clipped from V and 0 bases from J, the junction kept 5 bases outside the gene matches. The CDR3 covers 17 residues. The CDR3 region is CAISGVAGGSSYNEQFF. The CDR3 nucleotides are TGTGCCATCAGTGGGGTAGCGGGGGGGAGCTCCTACAATGAGCAGTTCTTC.

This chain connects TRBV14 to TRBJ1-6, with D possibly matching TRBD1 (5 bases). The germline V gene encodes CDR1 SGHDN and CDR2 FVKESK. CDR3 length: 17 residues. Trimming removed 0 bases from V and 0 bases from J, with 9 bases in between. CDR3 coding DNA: TGTGCCAGCAGCCAAGAAGACAGAGGCTCCTATAATTCACCCCTCCACTTT. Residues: CASSQEDRGSYNSPLHF.

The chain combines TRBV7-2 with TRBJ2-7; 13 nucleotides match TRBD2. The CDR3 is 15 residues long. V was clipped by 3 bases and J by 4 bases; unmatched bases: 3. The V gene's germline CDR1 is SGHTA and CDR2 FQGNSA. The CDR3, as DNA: TGTGCCAGCAGCTTGACTAGCGGGGGGCTTTACGAGCAGTACTTC. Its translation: CASSLTSGGLYEQYF.

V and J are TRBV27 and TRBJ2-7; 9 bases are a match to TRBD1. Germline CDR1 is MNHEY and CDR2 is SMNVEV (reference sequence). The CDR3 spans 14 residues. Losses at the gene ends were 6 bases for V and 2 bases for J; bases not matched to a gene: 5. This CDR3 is CASSSGQGPYEQYF. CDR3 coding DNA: TGTGCCAGCAGCTCGGGACAGGGACCCTACGAGCAGTACTTC.